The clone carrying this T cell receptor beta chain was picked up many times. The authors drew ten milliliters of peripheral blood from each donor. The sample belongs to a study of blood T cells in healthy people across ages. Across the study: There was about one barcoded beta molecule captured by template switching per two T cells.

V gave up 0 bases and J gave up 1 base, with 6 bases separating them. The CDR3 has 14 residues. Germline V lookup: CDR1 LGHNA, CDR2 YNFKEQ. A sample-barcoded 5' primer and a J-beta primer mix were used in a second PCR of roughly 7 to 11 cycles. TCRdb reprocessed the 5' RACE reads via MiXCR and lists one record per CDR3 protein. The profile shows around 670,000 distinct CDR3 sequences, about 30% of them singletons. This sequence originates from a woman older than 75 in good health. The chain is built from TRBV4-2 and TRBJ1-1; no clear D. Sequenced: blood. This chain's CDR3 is CASSQEGRNTEAFF. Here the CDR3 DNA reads TGTGCCAGCAGCCAAGAAGGTAGGAACACTGAAGCTTTCTTT.